This T cell receptor (beta chain) was profiled in a study of T-cell reconstitution after alpha-beta-depleted transplantation in children. The CDR3 covers 11 residues. Germline V lookup: CDR1 MNHEY, CDR2 SVGAGI. J gave up 8 bases and V 6 bases, and 3 bases lay outside the gene matches. The authors prepared the TCRbeta library with unique molecular identifiers. TCRdb re-called the PCR reads through MiXCR, storing one row per CDR3 protein. The table has 550,000 to 600,000 distinct CDR3 sequences, roughly 23% seen once. This clonotype originated in a boy less than two years old who had a stem cell transplant for acute myeloid leukemia, so the T cells may come from the graft donor. Specimen: PBMCs, mostly from graft donor cells, collected 360 days after TCRalphabeta/CD19-depleted stem cell transplant. The V gene is TRBV6-5, the J gene TRBJ2-5, with 7 bases fitting TRBD1. CDR3 in DNA: TGTGCCAGCAGCGACAGGGTAACCCAGTACTTC. It specifies CASSDRVTQYF.